Shown below are 14 T cell receptor beta chains from a single sample sequenced in a study of molecular identifiers for immune sequencing clone quantification. Using its own MiXCR run on the PCR reads, TCRdb lists one record per CDR3 protein. This table holds 490,000 or so distinct CDR3 sequences, roughly 25% found once. Sample: naive CD8+ T cells from blood, with Jurkat cell RNA spiked in. Subset in this sample: FACS-sorted CD8+CD4-CCR7+CD45RA+ naive T cells. All receptors come from a human donor in good health. Some libraries in this study had Jurkat cell RNA spiked in.

This clonotype was recorded a few times. The gene calls are TRBV28 and TRBJ2-3; 11 positions agree with TRBD2. V shed 4 bases, J shed 4 bases, and the junction held 4 bases outside the gene matches. The germline V gene has CDR1 MDHEN and CDR2 SYDVKM. The CDR3 extends over 15 amino acids. CDR3 in amino acids: CASSWGLAVADTQYF. The CDR3 bases are TGTGCCAGCAGTTGGGGACTAGCGGTAGCAGATACGCAGTATTTT.

This clonotype was seen many times. V gene TRBV30 combines with J gene TRBJ2-7; tentatively, D is TRBD1 (5 bases). The CDR3 consists of 12 residues. Trimming took off 4 bases at V and 2 bases at J, with 9 bases between the two ends. From germline, CDR1 is GTSNPN and CDR2 SVGIG (reference sequence). The CDR3 DNA reads as TGTGCCTGGACTCAGGGAACCTACGAGCAGTACTTC. Its translation: CAWTQGTYEQYF.

Many counts were recorded for this clonotype. The V gene is TRBV6-2 or TRBV6-3, the J gene TRBJ1-1, with 7 bases aligning to TRBD1. Trimming removed 4 bases from V and 3 bases from J; junction bases left unmatched: 8. The CDR3 runs 15 residues. Germline lookup yields CDR1 MNHEY and CDR2 SVGEGT. The CDR3 sequence: CASSSLRQGDTEAFF. The CDR3, as DNA: TGTGCCAGCAGTTCTCTTCGACAGGGCGACACTGAAGCTTTCTTT.

About this clonotype itself: A clone one base away is much larger, so this may be a read error. The rearrangement joins TRBV20-1 to TRBJ2-7; a possible D gene is TRBD1 (6 bases). The germline gives CDR1 DFQATT, CDR2 SNEGSKA (reference sequence). This CDR3 region has 13 residues. This chain's CDR3 is CSATTGNDRERYF. CDR3 nucleotides: TGCAGTGCTACGACAGGAAATGATAGGGAGCGGTACTTC.

The CDR3 region is CASSGTSNTEAFF. The CDR3 coding sequence is TGTGCCAGCTCAGGGACGTCAAACACTGAAGCTTTCTTT. The V and J genes are TRBV19 and TRBJ1-1, with D possibly being TRBD1 (5 bases). Germline V gives CDR1 LNHDA, CDR2 SQIVND (reference sequence). This CDR3 is 13 amino acids long. The ends were cut back, 9 bases at V and 2 bases at J, with 13 bases in the middle. The entire variable domain, with the rest obtained from reference TRBV19 and TRBJ1-1, is as follows: DGGITQSPKYLFRKEGQNVTLSCEQNLNHDAMYWYRQDPGQGLRLIYYSQIVNDFQKGDIAEGYSVSREKKESFPLTVTSAQKNPTAFYLCASSGTSNTEAFFGQGTRLTVV.

As DNA, the CDR3 is TGTGCCAGCAGCTTGGGACTAAATCCTTCCTACGAGCAGTACTTC. Amino acid sequence: CASSLGLNPSYEQYF. This chain links TRBV5-4 with TRBJ2-7; the D gene is possibly TRBD2 (5 bases). The germline CDR1 and CDR2 sequences are SGHNT and YYREEE (reference sequence). V was pared by 0 bases and J by 1 base, with 11 bases between. The length of the CDR3 is 15 residues.

V and J are TRBV3-1 and TRBJ2-3; 8 positions agree with TRBD2. The J segment lost 3 bases and the V segment lost 4 bases, leaving 15 bases of the junction unmatched. This CDR3 has 18 amino acids. Per germline, CDR1 LGHDT and CDR2 YNNKEL (reference sequence). CDR3 sequence (DNA): TGTGCCAGCAGCCCCGGTGGCGGGACGGGACTAGAAACAGATACGCAGTATTTT. Residues: CASSPGGGTGLETDTQYF.

A few counts support this clonotype. V and J are TRBV10-3 and TRBJ2-7; 11 positions agree with TRBD1. Germline values: CDR1 ENHRY, CDR2 SYGVKD. The J segment lost 11 bases and the V segment lost 3 bases, leaving 6 bases of the junction unmatched. The CDR3 runs to 13 residues. This CDR3 reads CAISDGQGAAKYF. The CDR3 DNA sequence: TGTGCCATCAGTGACGGACAGGGGGCTGCTAAGTACTTC.

The V gene is TRBV16, the J gene TRBJ2-7; D ambiguous. Trimming pared 1 base from V and 9 bases from J, leaving 10 bases between. CDR3 size: 12 residues. CDR1 and CDR2 from the germline V gene are KGHSY and FQNENV. This CDR3 reads CASSQYEFRQYF. In DNA form, the CDR3 reads TGTGCCAGCAGCCAATACGAGTTTCGGCAGTACTTC.

The V call is TRBV27, the J call TRBJ2-7, with 10 bases lining up with TRBD1. Trimming took 2 bases from V and 5 from J; bases not matched to a gene: 6. CDR1 is MNHEY and CDR2 is SMNVEV in the germline V gene (reference sequence). The CDR3 contains 15 residues. This CDR3 is CASSLTGTGAHEQYF. In nucleotides, the CDR3 is TGTGCCAGCAGTTTAACCGGGACAGGGGCCCACGAGCAGTACTTC.

V and J are TRBV6-2 or TRBV6-3 and TRBJ1-1; TRBD1 is a possible D gene (5 bases). The germline CDR1 and CDR2 sequences are MNHEY and SVGEGT. V was trimmed by 7 bases and J by 5 bases, leaving 20 bases between them. This CDR3 is 15 amino acids long. The CDR3 here is CASIPARGGLTEAFF. CDR3 bases: TGTGCCAGCATCCCGGCTCGGGGGGGGTTGACTGAAGCTTTCTTT.

This clonotype showed up just a few times. The germline gene is not matched at one end of the junction; a read error may be the cause. The chain combines TRBV10-2 with TRBJ1-1; 8 positions agree with TRBD1. The CDR3 runs 13 residues. Germline assignment: CDR1 WSHSY and CDR2 SAAADI. The CDR3 DNA reads TGCGCCTCCCAGGGGGCCTGGAGCACTAAAGCTTTCTTT. Amino acid sequence: CASQGAWSTKAFF.

In the case of this clonotype: This may stem from a read error, because a much larger clone lies one nucleotide away. Since no conserved phenylalanine or tryptophan closes the CDR3, a read error is the likely cause. J is TRBJ2-3 and V is TRBV6-6; 13 bases agree with TRBD2. This CDR3 is built from 19 residues. Germline lookup yields CDR1 MNHNY and CDR2 SVGAGI (reference sequence). V lost 6 bases, J lost 1 base, and 13 bases stayed unmatched. DNA of the CDR3: TGTGCCAGCAGCCAGACTAGCGGGAGGAACCCGAGGGGCACAGATACGCAGTATTCT. Its protein is CASSQTSGRNPRGTDTQYS.

The chain carries TRBV6-1 and TRBJ1-5; D call uncertain. Germline values: CDR1 MNHNS, CDR2 SASEGT. CDR3 length equals 15 residues. Trimming removed 11 bases at V and 0 bases at J, with 17 bases between. Here the CDR3 DNA reads TGTGCCGTCCGGGCAGTACCAAATAGCAATCAGCCCCAGCATTTT. It codes for CAVRAVPNSNQPQHF.